This note documents a single T cell receptor (beta chain) sequence. The record originates from a study of blood T cell repertoires in COVID-19. Study at large: In each case, the material was cDNA or gDNA derived from T cells, B-cell-depleted T cells, or PBMCs.

V dropped 6 bases and J dropped 2; count of bases not matched to a gene: 10. Germline V gene lookup returns CDR1 LGHNT and CDR2 FRNRAP. The CDR3 is 16 amino acids. Produced via immunoSEQ multiplex PCR; TCRdb's table is partial and in-frame only. The sample has about 42,000 clones, 75% to 90% seen once. Sequencing was carried out using peripheral blood. The V and J genes are TRBV12-5 and TRBJ1-5; 7 nucleotides line up with TRBD1. This receptor was identified in a man younger than 40 with active or convalescent COVID-19. CDR3 DNA: TGTGCTAGTGGCCCGGGCGGACAGGCGGGCAATCAGCCCCAGCATTTT. As protein: CASGPGGQAGNQPQHF.